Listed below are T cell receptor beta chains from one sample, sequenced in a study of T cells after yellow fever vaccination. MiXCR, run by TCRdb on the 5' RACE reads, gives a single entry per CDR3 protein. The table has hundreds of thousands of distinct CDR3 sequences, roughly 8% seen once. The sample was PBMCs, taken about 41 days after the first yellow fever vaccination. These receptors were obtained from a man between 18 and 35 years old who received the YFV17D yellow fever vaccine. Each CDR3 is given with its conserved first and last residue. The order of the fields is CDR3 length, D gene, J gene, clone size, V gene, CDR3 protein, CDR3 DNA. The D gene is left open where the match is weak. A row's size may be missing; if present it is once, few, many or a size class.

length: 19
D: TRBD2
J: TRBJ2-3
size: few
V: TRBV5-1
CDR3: CASSRPTGTSGAYTDTQYF
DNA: TGCGCCAGCAGTCGACCAACCGGGACTAGCGGGGCGTACACAGATACGCAGTATTTT

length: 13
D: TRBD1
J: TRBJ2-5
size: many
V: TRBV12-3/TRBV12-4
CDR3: CASSLQGQETQYF
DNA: TGTGCCAGCAGCTTACAGGGGCAAGAGACCCAGTACTTC

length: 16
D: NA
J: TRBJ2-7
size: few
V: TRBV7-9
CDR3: CASSPYTGGRTYEQYF
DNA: TGTGCCAGCAGCCCATATACAGGCGGAAGGACCTACGAGCAGTACTTC

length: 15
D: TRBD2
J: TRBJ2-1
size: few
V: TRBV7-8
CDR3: CASSLVAGAYNEQFF
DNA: TGTGCCAGCAGCTTAGTGGCGGGGGCCTACAATGAGCAGTTCTTC

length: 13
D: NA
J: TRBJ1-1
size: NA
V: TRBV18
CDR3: CASSPSGQSEAFF
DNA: TGTGCCAGCTCACCATCCGGACAGTCTGAAGCTTTCTTT

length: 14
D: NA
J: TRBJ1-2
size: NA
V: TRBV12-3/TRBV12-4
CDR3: CASSPTGVNYGYTF
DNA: TGTGCCAGCAGTCCGACCGGGGTGAACTATGGCTACACCTTC

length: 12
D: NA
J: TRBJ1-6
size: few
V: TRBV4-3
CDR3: CASSQDSSPLHF
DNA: TGCGCCAGCAGCCAAGACAGCTCACCCCTCCACTTT

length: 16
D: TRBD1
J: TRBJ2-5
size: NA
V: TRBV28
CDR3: CASHHTHGTGQETQYF
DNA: TGTGCCAGCCACCACACCCACGGGACAGGGCAAGAGACCCAGTACTTC

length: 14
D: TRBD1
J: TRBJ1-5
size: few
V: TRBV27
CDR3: CASSSTGGYQPQHF
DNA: TGTGCCAGCAGTTCGACAGGGGGGTATCAGCCCCAGCATTTT

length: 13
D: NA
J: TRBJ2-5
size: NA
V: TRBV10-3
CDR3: CAMAETEQETQYF
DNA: TGTGCCATGGCTGAGACGGAACAAGAGACCCAGTACTTC